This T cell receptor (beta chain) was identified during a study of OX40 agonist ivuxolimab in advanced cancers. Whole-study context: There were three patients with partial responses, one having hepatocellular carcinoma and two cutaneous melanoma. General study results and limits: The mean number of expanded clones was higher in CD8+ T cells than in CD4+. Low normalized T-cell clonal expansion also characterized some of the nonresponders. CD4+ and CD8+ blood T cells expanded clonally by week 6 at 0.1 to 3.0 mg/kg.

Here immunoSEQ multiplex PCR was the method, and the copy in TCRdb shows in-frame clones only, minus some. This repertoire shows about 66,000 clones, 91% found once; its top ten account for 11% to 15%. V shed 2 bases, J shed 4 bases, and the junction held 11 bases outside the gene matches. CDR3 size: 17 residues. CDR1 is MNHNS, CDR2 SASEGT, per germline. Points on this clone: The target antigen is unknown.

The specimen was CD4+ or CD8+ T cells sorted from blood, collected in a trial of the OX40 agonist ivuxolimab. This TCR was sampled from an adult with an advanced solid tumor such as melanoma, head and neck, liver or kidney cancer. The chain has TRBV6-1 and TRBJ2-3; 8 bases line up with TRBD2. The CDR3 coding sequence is TGTGCCAGCAGTGAAAGTCCCCGAGCGGGAGTCTCAGATACGCAGTATTTT. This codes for CASSESPRAGVSDTQYF.